Following are 2 T cell receptor beta chains from one sample sequenced in a study of CD8 T cells in ankylosing spondylitis. TCRdb itself ran the 5' RACE reads through MiXCR, one entry per CDR3 protein. The sample holds some 150,000 distinct CDR3 sequences, roughly 11% seen once. The specimen was blood, either unsorted or a sorted T cell fraction (not recorded which). Receptor source: a female donor with ankylosing spondylitis or in good health (not recorded which).

This clonotype was counted ten times or more. V and J are TRBV5-1 and TRBJ2-2, with D tentatively TRBD1 (5 bases). The CDR3 totals 16 residues. Germline-derived CDR1 and CDR2 are SGHRS and YFSETQ. V was trimmed by 4 bases and J by 5 bases, leaving 18 bases between them. The CDR3: CASSPRGTGGTGELFF. The CDR3 nucleotides read TGCGCCAGCAGCCCCAGAGGCACAGGCGGAACCGGGGAGCTGTTTTTT.

This clonotype was observed a handful of times. The chain carries TRBV25-1 and TRBJ2-2, with D possibly being TRBD2 (7 bases). From germline, CDR1 is MGHDK and CDR2 SYGVNS. This CDR3 has 15 amino acids. V shed 6 bases and J shed 3 bases, with 14 bases lying between them. CDR3 in amino acids: CASRKGGGYTGELFF. The CDR3 DNA is TGTGCCAGCAGGAAGGGAGGGGGGTACACCGGGGAGCTGTTTTTT.